These 22 T cell receptor beta chains came from one sample sequenced in a study of long-term antiretroviral therapy in people with HIV. The run of the v3.0 immunoSEQ assay was at survey level. Repertoires were generated with immunoSEQ multiplex PCR, while TCRdb's copy carries only in-frame clones and drops some. The data show around 27,000 clones, about 86% seen once. Material: unsorted PBMCs, obtained about 4.5 years after starting antiretroviral therapy. The source of these receptors is a man aged 25 to 40 with HIV.

The genes are TRBV6-5 and TRBJ2-5, with 8 nucleotides matching TRBD2. V lost 8 bases and J lost 6; bases outside the gene matches: 5. The germline V gene has CDR1 MNHEY and CDR2 SVGAGI. The CDR3 runs 12 residues. The CDR3 spells CASREGMKTQYF. The CDR3 region has the DNA TGTGCCAGCCGGGAGGGTATGAAGACCCAGTACTTC.

The J gene is TRBJ2-5, the V gene TRBV6-5; a possible D gene is TRBD2 (5 bases). Trimming took 6 bases from V and 4 from J, leaving 18 bases between them. CDR1 and CDR2 from the germline V gene are MNHEY and SVGAGI. This CDR3 region has 15 residues. The CDR3 DNA follows: TGTGCCAGCAGGAAGAGCAGAGAGGGCCTAGAGACCCAGTACTTC. It codes for CASRKSREGLETQYF.

This chain links TRBV4-2 with TRBJ2-2, with D perhaps assigned TRBD1 or TRBD2 (5 bases each). Germline V gives CDR1 LGHNA, CDR2 YNFKEQ. V was trimmed by 0 bases and J by 10 bases, leaving 15 bases between them. The CDR3 runs to 15 residues. The CDR3 nucleotides read TGTGCCAGCAGCCAAGAGGGGCAGAGGGGAGTGGAGCTGTTTTTT. Its protein is CASSQEGQRGVELFF.

The rearrangement uses TRBV4-1 and TRBJ2-1, with TRBD2 matching 7 bases. Germline CDR1 MGHRA, CDR2 YSYEKL. The CDR3 extends over 17 amino acids. Unmatched junction bases numbered 6, after V lost 1 base and J lost 0 bases. The CDR3 bases are TGCGCCAGCAGCCAAGCGGGGGGACTGCCCTCCTACAATGAGCAGTTCTTC. Its translation: CASSQAGGLPSYNEQFF.

The V and J genes are TRBV9 and TRBJ1-4; weak D call: TRBD1 (5 bases). Germline assignment: CDR1 SGDLS and CDR2 YYNGEE. Trimming cost V 3 bases and J 7 bases, with 19 bases left between them. This CDR3 spans 16 amino acids. The CDR3 protein is CASSGQAGYLSEKLFF. CDR3 DNA sequence: TGTGCCAGCAGCGGCCAAGCAGGGTATTTGAGTGAAAAACTGTTTTTT.

This clone occurred a few times. J is TRBJ2-7 and V is TRBV6-5; the match to TRBD1 covers 7 bases. V was pared by 2 bases and J by 2 bases, with 6 bases of the junction left unmatched. The germline CDR1 and CDR2 sequences are MNHEY and SVGAGI. This CDR3 comprises 15 residues. The CDR3 region has the DNA TGTGCCAGCAGTTACCAACAGGGGTTCGCCTACGAGCAGTACTTC. It translates to CASSYQQGFAYEQYF.

The chain has TRBV6-1 and TRBJ2-2; D call uncertain. V gave up 8 bases and J gave up 0 bases, with 7 bases separating them. The CDR3 consists of 13 residues. The germline CDR1 and CDR2 sequences are MNHNS and SASEGT. The CDR3 spells CASASTNTGELFF. The CDR3 nucleotides read TGTGCCAGCGCGAGTACGAACACCGGGGAGCTGTTTTTT.

The chain recombines TRBV12-2 with TRBJ1-4; whether TRBD1, the table's D call, matches the DNA was not checked. TRBV12-2 is marked as a pseudogene. CDR3 size: 14 residues. The CDR3: CASRLAQGCQKLFF. CDR3 in DNA: TGTGCAAGTCGCTTAGCTCAGGGGTGTCAAAAACTGTTTTTT.

The chain links TRBV2 to TRBJ2-7; 7 positions match TRBD1. The CDR3 runs 13 residues. V shed 7 bases, J shed 7 bases, and the junction held 10 bases outside the gene matches. CDR1 and CDR2 from the germline V gene are SNHLY and FYNNEI. CDR3 residues: CASTLTGVGEQYF. The CDR3 bases are TGTGCCAGCACTTTAACAGGGGTAGGGGAGCAGTACTTC.

The chain couples TRBV9 to TRBJ2-1; 13 bases fit TRBD2. Germline CDR1 SGDLS, CDR2 YYNGEE. The CDR3 is 14 amino acids. Trimming removed 4 bases from V and 9 bases from J; junction bases left unmatched: 4. DNA for the CDR3: TGTGCCAGCAGCTACGGGACTAGCGGGACTGAGCAGTTCTTC. It is translated as CASSYGTSGTEQFF.

This clone was recorded only once. The CDR3 loop reads CASSLVEPNSYEQYF. CDR3 nucleotide sequence: TGTGCCAGCAGCTTGGTTGAGCCAAACTCCTACGAGCAGTACTTC. The chain combines TRBV5-5 with TRBJ2-7; D remains ambiguous. Trimming stripped 0 bases from V and 0 bases from J, with 10 bases between. The germline V gene encodes CDR1 SGHKS and CDR2 YYEKEE (reference sequence). This CDR3 comprises 15 residues.

This clone has just one count. J is TRBJ1-5 and V is TRBV27; possibly TRBD1 for D (6 bases). The length of the CDR3 is 16 residues. Trimming shortened V by 0 bases and J by 0 bases, and 9 bases separated the two germline ends. Germline assignment: CDR1 MNHEY and CDR2 SMNVEV (reference sequence). CDR3: CASSLSGGLSNQPQHF. CDR3 DNA sequence: TGTGCCAGCAGTTTATCAGGGGGGCTTAGCAATCAGCCCCAGCATTTT.

This chain links TRBV5-8 with TRBJ2-7; 12 bases agree with TRBD1. The CDR3 runs 14 residues. From germline, CDR1 is SGHTS and CDR2 YDEGEE. Trimming cost V 4 bases and J 6 bases; bases outside gene matches: 5. The CDR3: CASSTGQGAPEQYF. The CDR3, as DNA: TGTGCCAGCAGCACGGGACAGGGGGCTCCCGAGCAGTACTTC.

CDR3 region: CASSLAGYTDTQYF. The CDR3 DNA sequence: TGTGCCAGCAGCTTAGCCGGCTACACAGATACGCAGTATTTT. This rearrangement joins TRBV7-6 to TRBJ2-3; D uncertain. CDR1 and CDR2 (germline): SGHVS, FNYEAQ. Trimming took off 0 bases at V and 2 bases at J, with 6 bases between the two ends. This CDR3 is built from 14 residues.

This chain joins TRBV7-9 and TRBJ1-1, with a weak D call TRBD1 (6 bases). This CDR3 has 14 residues. Looked up from germline, CDR1 is SEHNR and CDR2 is FQNEAQ (reference sequence). Trimming stripped 5 bases from V and 3 bases from J, with 13 bases between. The CDR3 is CASSPARTDTEAFF. DNA for the CDR3: TGTGCCAGCAGCCCGGCCCGGACAGACACTGAAGCTTTCTTT. The full variable domain, with the rest looked up from reference TRBV7-9 and TRBJ1-1, is DTGVSQNPRHKITKRGQNVTFRCDPISEHNRLYWYRQTLGQGPEFLTYFQNEAQLEKSRLLSDRFSAERPKGSFSTLEIQRTEQGDSAMYLCASSPARTDTEAFFGQGTRLTVV.

V gene TRBV7-6 combines with J gene TRBJ2-1; D is uncertain. V was trimmed by 6 bases and J by 3 bases, leaving 15 bases between them. Germline CDR1 is SGHVS and CDR2 is FNYEAQ. The CDR3 is made up of 15 amino acids. Here the CDR3 reads CASSPGALFYNEQFF. CDR3 coding DNA: TGTGCCAGCAGTCCCGGAGCCCTTTTCTACAATGAGCAGTTCTTC.

V and J are TRBV13 and TRBJ2-1; no clear D gene. V was cut by 3 bases and J by 8 bases, with 5 bases left in between. Germline V gives CDR1 PRHDT, CDR2 FYEKMQ (reference sequence). The CDR3 is made up of 11 amino acids. CDR3 protein: CASSLGDEQFF. The CDR3 coding sequence is TGTGCCAGCAGCTTGGGCGATGAGCAGTTCTTC.

The chain employs TRBV6-5 and TRBJ1-4, with 7 bases that match TRBD1. The CDR3 has 14 amino acids. V shed 2 bases and J 8 bases; nucleotides not matched to a gene: 5. Germline values: CDR1 MNHEY, CDR2 SVGAGI. Here the CDR3 reads CASSYGAGGEKLFF. The CDR3 DNA reads as TGTGCCAGCAGTTACGGGGCAGGGGGGGAAAAACTGTTTTTT.

The chain links TRBV6-1 to TRBJ1-5; no clear D gene. The V end lost 1 base, the J end lost 4 bases, and 8 bases lay between the germline ends. Germline CDR1 MNHNS, CDR2 SASEGT. The CDR3 has 14 residues. The CDR3 region has the DNA TGTGCCAGCAGTGAAGGGTCCCAAAATCAGCCCCAGCATTTT. Residues: CASSEGSQNQPQHF.

This clone was observed a single time. V is TRBV7-9 and J is TRBJ1-1, with unresolved D. Trimming cost V 3 bases and J 8 bases, with 7 bases left between them. The length of the CDR3 is 11 residues. Germline V lookup: CDR1 SEHNR, CDR2 FQNEAQ (reference sequence). CDR3: CASSLSGEAFF. CDR3 bases: TGTGCCAGCAGCTTGTCTGGGGAAGCTTTCTTT.

J is TRBJ2-1 and V is TRBV25-1; 8 bases fit TRBD2. J lost 4 bases, V lost 1 base, and 6 bases had no gene match. Germline CDR1 MGHDK, CDR2 SYGVNS. This CDR3 contains 16 residues. CDR3 residues: CASSEWAGTRYNEQFF. The CDR3 DNA is TGTGCCAGCAGTGAATGGGCTGGGACTAGATACAATGAGCAGTTCTTC.

The genes are TRBV10-3 and TRBJ2-3; D gene unclear. This CDR3 contains 15 residues. Trimming shortened V by 0 bases and J by 1 base, and 8 bases separated the two germline ends. Germline CDR1 is ENHRY and CDR2 is SYGVKD. CDR3 DNA: TGTGCCATCAGTGAGTCGAATGGCGGCACAGATACGCAGTATTTT. This codes for CAISESNGGTDTQYF.